This passage covers 7 T cell receptor beta chains from one sample sequenced in a study of cytomegalovirus exposure and HLA in healthy donors. This PCR relied on a set of 60 Vbeta primers and 13 Jbeta primers. Here immunoSEQ multiplex PCR was the method, and the copy in TCRdb shows in-frame clones only, minus some. This table holds more than 90,000 clones, around 81% found once. Specimen: PBMCs. The receptors shown here come from a woman between 70 and 85 years old in good health and CMV-seropositive.

The V call is TRBV2, the J call TRBJ2-1; D gene ambiguous. Trimming removed 6 bases at V and 10 bases at J, with 10 bases between. This CDR3 comprises 11 residues. From germline, CDR1 is SNHLY and CDR2 FYNNEI. CDR3 nucleotides: TGTGCCAGCAGGGAGCACGCGGAGCAGTTCTTC. Its translation is CASREHAEQFF.

The chain uses TRBV15 and TRBJ1-3, with D unclear. Trimming removed 3 bases at V and 7 bases at J, with 7 bases between. CDR3 length: 12 residues. CDR1 is LNHNV and CDR2 is YYDKDF in the germline V gene (reference sequence). Written as DNA, the CDR3 is TGTGCCACCAGCAGTTCGGGGAACACCATATATTTT. Residues: CATSSSGNTIYF.

In the case of this clone: The junction departs from germline at one end; a sequencing error may be responsible. This chain joins TRBV18 and TRBJ2-7; 8 positions agree with TRBD2. The V gene's germline CDR1 is KGHSH and CDR2 LQKENI. The CDR3 extends over 14 amino acids. Written as DNA, the CDR3 is TGTGCCAGCTCACCCCCGGGAGGGACCTACGGGCAGTACTTC. Amino acids: CASSPPGGTYGQYF. The whole variable domain, remainder taken from reference TRBV18 and TRBJ2-7, is NAGVMQNPRHLVRRRGQEARLRCSPMKGHSHVYWYRQLPEEGLKFMVYLQKENIIDESGMPKERFSAEFPKEGPSILRIQQVVRGDSAAYFCASSPPGGTYGQYFGPGTRLTVT.

The chain is built from TRBV28 and TRBJ2-3; D is possibly TRBD2 (5 bases). The CDR3 totals 14 residues. Per germline, CDR1 MDHEN and CDR2 SYDVKM. Between the trimmed V and J ends, which lost 3 bases and 0 bases, there was a span of 7 bases. The CDR3 loop is CASSLGGSTDTQYF. The CDR3 DNA reads as TGTGCCAGCAGTTTGGGCGGGAGCACAGATACGCAGTATTTT.

The gene calls are TRBV6-5 and TRBJ2-7; D possibly corresponds to TRBD1 (5 bases). Germline lookup yields CDR1 MNHEY and CDR2 SVGAGI. The CDR3 totals 16 residues. Trimming shortened V by 0 bases and J by 0 bases, and 12 bases separated the two germline ends. The CDR3 here is CASSYSGAVSSYEQYF. The DNA of the CDR3 is TGTGCCAGCAGTTACTCAGGGGCAGTGAGCTCCTACGAGCAGTACTTC.

The chain joins TRBV15 to TRBJ1-5; maybe TRBD1 (5 bases). With 0 bases removed from V and 7 bases from J, the gap between germline ends came to 7 bases. The CDR3 loop spans 13 amino acids. The V gene's germline CDR1 is LNHNV and CDR2 YYDKDF (reference sequence). The CDR3 DNA reads as TGTGCCACCAGCAGAGATCAGGGACAGCCCCAGCATTTT. Its protein is CATSRDQGQPQHF.

The chain recombines TRBV11-2 with TRBJ2-1; 9 nucleotides match TRBD2. V lost 5 bases and J lost 5; bases outside the gene matches: 7. CDR3 length equals 15 residues. Germline lookup yields CDR1 SGHAT and CDR2 FQNNGV. CDR3 sequence reads: CASSRVAGDHNEQFF. CDR3 DNA sequence: TGTGCCAGCAGCCGAGTAGCGGGAGACCACAATGAGCAGTTCTTC.